Listed below are T cell receptor beta chains from one sample, sequenced in a study of T cell repertoires in cytomegalovirus infection. No antigens are known for them. TCRdb reanalysed the reads using MiXCR and keeps one entry per CDR3 protein. The sample lists about 900,000 distinct CDR3 sequences, roughly 31% occurring once. Material: cultured CD8+ T cells from PBMCs, obtained from culture after CMV antigen stimulation. Receptor source: a human donor in good health (CMV status not recorded). Some clones in this sample may be carry-over from other donors' samples. Both conserved end residues are part of each CDR3. The D gene is left open where the match is weak. The size field is filled for only some rows; it gives once, few, many or a size class.

D gene	V gene	clone size	CDR3 length	J gene	CDR3 DNA	CDR3 protein
-	TRBV7-9	many	16	TRBJ1-1	TGTGCCACCTTTGGGTGGGGGGGCGGCCTGAACACTGAAGCTTTCTTT	CATFGWGGGLNTEAFF
TRBD1	TRBV5-4	-	12	TRBJ2-7	TGTGCCAGCAAGACAGGGAACCACGAGCAGTACTTC	CASKTGNHEQYF
TRBD2	TRBV7-2	-	15	TRBJ2-5	TGTGCCAGCAGCTTAGTAGTTAGTTGGGAGGGGCCCGGGGACTTC	CASSLVVSWEGPGDF
-	TRBV2	-	13	TRBJ2-7	TGTGCCAGCAGGAGGGGGATGCCCTACGAGCAGTACTTC	CASRRGMPYEQYF
TRBD2	TRBV10-3	-	19	TRBJ2-1	TGTGCCATCAGAGTTGGACTAGCGGGGATTCCGAACTCCTACAATGAGCAGTTCTTC	CAIRVGLAGIPNSYNEQFF
-	TRBV7-6	-	15	TRBJ2-7	TGTGCCAGCAGCCCCGGACAGTTTGCGACCTACGAGCAGTACTTC	CASSPGQFATYEQYF
TRBD1	TRBV12-3/TRBV12-4	many	13	TRBJ1-5	TGTGCCAGCAGTACAGGGGGGAATCAGCCCCAGCATTTT	CASSTGGNQPQHF
TRBD2	TRBV2	-	18	TRBJ2-2	TGTGCCAGCCGTTTTACCGGGGGGAAGTTTCCGAACACCGGGGAGCTGTTTTTT	CASRFTGGKFPNTGELFF
-	TRBV29-1	few	14	TRBJ2-7	TGCAGCGTTGAAGATCAGAACAGCTCCTACGAGCAGTACTTC	CSVEDQNSSYEQYF
-	TRBV20-1	-	16	TRBJ2-2	TGCAGTGCTGGACCGGGACCAAGGGGGAACACCGGGGAGCTGTTTTTT	CSAGPGPRGNTGELFF
-	TRBV19	-	14	TRBJ2-3	TGTGCCAGTAGTATAGAGACAGTCACAGATACGCAGTATTTT	CASSIETVTDTQYF
-	TRBV7-6	-	14	TRBJ1-2	TGTGCCAGCAGCTCCTCGGACACCAACTATGGCTACACCTTC	CASSSSDTNYGYTF
TRBD1	TRBV7-8	many	16	TRBJ1-5	TGTGCCAGCAGCCCCCAGACAGGGTTTGGCAATCAGCCCCAGCATTTT	CASSPQTGFGNQPQHF
TRBD2	TRBV12-3/TRBV12-4	-	17	TRBJ2-7	TGTGCCAGCAGTTCTTCCTTAGCGGGGGGATTGATCTACGAGCAGTACTTC	CASSSSLAGGLIYEQYF